Presented here are 10 T cell receptor beta chains from one specimen sequenced in a study of T cell responses to AZD1222 COVID-19 vaccine. Repertoires were generated with immunoSEQ multiplex PCR, while TCRdb's copy carries only in-frame clones and drops some. The sample carries some 130,000 clones, roughly 88% recorded once. The sequences come from peripheral blood, collected on day 0 of AZD1222 vaccination. The receptors here all came from an adult in good health.

The chain recombines TRBV6-6 with TRBJ1-1; tentative D call: TRBD1 (6 bases). V dropped 0 bases and J dropped 4 bases, with 12 bases sitting between them. Germline loops: CDR1 MNHNY, CDR2 SVGAGI (reference sequence). The CDR3 sequence is 15 residues long. CDR3: CASSYSAQQGTEAFF. Written as DNA, the CDR3 is TGTGCCAGCAGTTACTCAGCCCAACAGGGCACTGAAGCTTTCTTT.

This clone was detected only once. J is TRBJ1-5 and V is TRBV30; maybe TRBD1 (5 bases). V was cut by 0 bases and J by 3 bases, with 12 bases left in between. There are 15 residues in the CDR3. CDR1 and CDR2 from the germline V gene are GTSNPN and SVGIG (reference sequence). As DNA, the CDR3 is TGTGCCTGGAGTGTATCCGGACACCTCAATCAGCCCCAGCATTTT. Amino acid sequence: CAWSVSGHLNQPQHF.

The chain carries TRBV29-1 and TRBJ2-3; the D gene is possibly TRBD2 (5 bases). V lost 4 bases, J lost 4 bases, and 12 bases lay in between. The germline V gene encodes CDR1 SQVTM and CDR2 ANQGSEA. The CDR3 runs to 13 residues. CDR3 region: CSVGGQSSDTQYF. The CDR3 DNA is TGCAGCGTTGGAGGGCAGTCCTCAGATACGCAGTATTTT.

The chain joins TRBV28 to TRBJ1-4; D remains unclear. Per germline, CDR1 MDHEN and CDR2 SYDVKM. The CDR3 contains 13 residues. V was clipped by 6 bases and J by 6 bases, with 11 bases between them. The CDR3 protein is CASSRGLDEKLFF. In DNA, the CDR3 is TGTGCCAGCAGCCGAGGACTGGATGAAAAACTGTTTTTT.

In nucleotides, the CDR3 is TGTGCCAGCTCACCACCACGACAGTCGCAGTATGGCTACACCTTC. Its translation: CASSPPRQSQYGYTF. The J gene is TRBJ1-2, the V gene TRBV18; perhaps TRBD1 as D (5 bases). In germline, CDR1 is KGHSH, CDR2 LQKENI. This CDR3 spans 15 amino acids. The V and J ends lost 0 bases and 5 bases respectively, with 13 bases between them.

The chain uses TRBV5-5 and TRBJ1-5; 7 bases are shared with TRBD1. The V segment lost 6 bases and the J segment 1 base; nucleotides outside the gene matches: 7. The CDR3 is 15 amino acids. From germline, CDR1 is SGHKS and CDR2 YYEKEE (reference sequence). The CDR3 here is CASNPTGLSNQPQHF. As DNA, the CDR3 is TGTGCCAGCAACCCGACAGGGTTGAGCAATCAGCCCCAGCATTTT.

This clone was observed a few times. The rearrangement links TRBV5-1 to TRBJ1-1; D remains unclear. The CDR3 has 14 residues. Germline V lookup: CDR1 SGHRS, CDR2 YFSETQ. Trimming took off 4 bases at V and 1 base at J, with 11 bases between the two ends. For the CDR3, the DNA is TGCGCCAGCAGCCCGCAACCCACGAACACTGAAGCTTTCTTT. It codes for CASSPQPTNTEAFF.

The rearrangement joins TRBV4-3 to TRBJ2-5, with a possible D match to TRBD1 (5 bases). V was cut by 1 base and J by 3 bases, with 9 bases left in between. Germline values: CDR1 LGHNA, CDR2 YSLEER. The CDR3 length is 14 residues. The CDR3: CASSQVVREETQYF. CDR3 nucleotide sequence: TGCGCCAGCAGCCAAGTTGTCAGGGAAGAGACCCAGTACTTC.

This chain uses TRBV6-4 with TRBJ1-1; D is unclear. The V end was cut by 7 bases, the J end by 1 base, with 13 bases between. The CDR3 loop spans 14 amino acids. Germline V CDR1 and CDR2: MRHNA, SNTAGT. The CDR3 here is CASKMGEANTEAFF. In DNA form, the CDR3 reads TGTGCCAGCAAAATGGGAGAGGCGAACACTGAAGCTTTCTTT.

The chain uses TRBV27 and TRBJ1-5, with a possible D match to TRBD1 (6 bases). Trimming cost V 8 bases and J 0 bases, with 11 bases left between them. The CDR3 runs 14 residues. Germline values: CDR1 MNHEY, CDR2 SMNVEV (reference sequence). The CDR3 DNA reads as TGTGCCAGCCGCGTGGGGGCTAGCAATCAGCCCCAGCATTTT. It encodes CASRVGASNQPQHF.